One sample yielded the 27 T cell receptor beta chains listed below, sequenced in a study of cytotoxic CD8 clonotypes in ibrutinib-treated CLL. Some clones are missing from TCRdb's copy, which holds only in-frame ones; the method was immunoSEQ multiplex PCR. The sample includes around 42,000 clones, 50% to 75% of them seen just once. This specimen was PBMCs, taken after 24 months of ibrutinib treatment. These TCRs come from a human donor with chronic lymphocytic leukemia.

V is TRBV2 and J is TRBJ2-7; D unclear. CDR3 length: 12 amino acids. The V gene lost 0 bases and the J gene lost 5 bases, with 5 bases spanning the gap. The germline V gene encodes CDR1 SNHLY and CDR2 FYNNEI. The CDR3 nucleotides are TGTGCCAGCAGTGAAGCAGGGAACGAGCAGTACTTC. Amino acids: CASSEAGNEQYF.

This CDR3 reads CASSLVSGGYNEQFF. The CDR3 DNA follows: TGCGCCAGCAGCTTGGTTAGCGGGGGATACAATGAGCAGTTCTTC. The chain links TRBV5-1 to TRBJ2-1, with TRBD2 identical over 9 bases. Trimming took 0 bases from V and 4 from J; bases not matched to a gene: 2. The CDR3 contains 15 residues. Germline loops: CDR1 SGHRS, CDR2 YFSETQ.

The chain recombines TRBV6-5 with TRBJ2-5; D possibly uses TRBD1 or TRBD2 (8 bases each). CDR1 and CDR2 (germline): MNHEY, SVGAGI. This CDR3 region has 14 residues. With 5 bases removed from V and 5 bases from J, the gap between germline ends came to 15 bases. The CDR3 nucleotides read TGTGCCAGCAGTCCAGGGGGCGGGAGGGAGACCCAGTACTTC. This gives the protein CASSPGGGRETQYF.

This clone was detected only a few times. V and J are TRBV11-2 and TRBJ2-1, with 12 bases fitting TRBD2. From germline, CDR1 is SGHAT and CDR2 FQNNGV. The CDR3 covers 16 residues. V shed 1 base, J shed 10 bases, and the junction held 8 bases outside the gene matches. The CDR3 sequence: CASSLGALAGGKEQFF. In DNA, the CDR3 is TGTGCCAGCAGCTTAGGAGCACTAGCGGGAGGTAAGGAGCAGTTCTTC.

This chain joins TRBV19 and TRBJ2-7, with D perhaps matching TRBD1 (5 bases). The CDR3 has 16 residues. The V end was cut by 5 bases, the J end by 3 bases, with 20 bases between. CDR1 is LNHDA and CDR2 is SQIVND in the germline V gene (reference sequence). The CDR3 nucleotides read TGTGCCAGTAGTGGGTCAAGGGGCCAAGGTATCTACGAGCAGTACTTC. It is translated as CASSGSRGQGIYEQYF.

The chain joins TRBV18 to TRBJ1-1, with TRBD1 as a possible D gene (5 bases). The CDR3 spans 15 residues. Germline values: CDR1 KGHSH, CDR2 LQKENI. The V and J ends lost 3 bases and 0 bases respectively, with 11 bases between them. The CDR3 sequence is CASSPLDSMNTEAFF. CDR3 in DNA: TGTGCCAGCTCACCTTTAGACAGTATGAACACTGAAGCTTTCTTT.

This clone was seen a handful of times. J is TRBJ1-1 and V is TRBV29-1; no clear D. Trimming took 6 bases from V and 5 from J, leaving 13 bases between them. Per the germline V gene, CDR1 is SQVTM and CDR2 is ANQGSEA. This CDR3 has 12 residues. Here the CDR3 reads CSVSGRGTEAFF. The DNA of the CDR3 is TGCAGCGTAAGCGGCAGAGGAACTGAAGCTTTCTTT.

V gene TRBV6-6 combines with J gene TRBJ2-2, with 8 positions matching TRBD2. In germline, CDR1 is MNHNY, CDR2 SVGAGI (reference sequence). V trimming: 2 bases; J trimming: 4 bases; junction bases outside the gene matches: 6. CDR3 length equals 16 residues. The CDR3 here is CASSYNGRAGTGELFF. Here the CDR3 DNA reads TGTGCCAGCAGTTACAACGGGAGGGCGGGCACCGGGGAGCTGTTTTTT.

The rearrangement links TRBV30 to TRBJ2-6; 7 positions match TRBD2. This CDR3 contains 16 residues. After removal of 0 bases from V and 1 base from J, the junction contained 3 bases not matched to a gene. Germline loops: CDR1 GTSNPN, CDR2 SVGIG (reference sequence). CDR3 loop: CAWSVGGTSGANVLTF. The CDR3 bases are TGTGCCTGGAGTGTCGGGGGGACGTCTGGGGCCAACGTCCTGACTTTC.

V and J are TRBV7-9 and TRBJ1-4; 10 bases align to TRBD1. Trimming took 6 bases from V and 2 from J; bases not matched to a gene: 9. Germline CDR1 and CDR2: SEHNR and FQNEAQ (reference sequence). This CDR3 spans 17 amino acids. The CDR3 protein is CASSLWTGGRTNEKLFF. In DNA, the CDR3 is TGTGCCAGCAGTCTGTGGACAGGGGGGCGTACTAATGAAAAACTGTTTTTT. Full variable domain (missing parts from reference TRBV7-9 and TRBJ1-4): DTGVSQNPRHKITKRGQNVTFRCDPISEHNRLYWYRQTLGQGPEFLTYFQNEAQLEKSRLLSDRFSAERPKGSFSTLEIQRTEQGDSAMYLCASSLWTGGRTNEKLFFGSGTQLSVL.

The chain links TRBV2 to TRBJ2-7; D is uncertain. CDR1 SNHLY and CDR2 FYNNEI come from the germline V gene. Trimming stripped 2 bases from V and 4 bases from J, with 21 bases between. The CDR3 length is 17 residues. The CDR3 nucleotides read TGTGCCAGCAGTGAAAAGTGGTCGTCGGTGGGGATTTACGAGCAGTACTTC. Translation: CASSEKWSSVGIYEQYF.

This sequence joins TRBV7-3 and TRBJ2-3; 9 positions match TRBD2. CDR3 length: 16 residues. The germline V gene encodes CDR1 SGHTA and CDR2 FQGTGA. J was trimmed by 4 bases and V by 4 bases; bases with no gene match: 9. Here the CDR3 reads CASSSIAGDDADTQYF. Written as DNA, the CDR3 is TGTGCCAGCAGCTCAATAGCGGGGGATGACGCAGATACGCAGTATTTT.

The chain links TRBV9 to TRBJ2-1; 7 nucleotides agree with TRBD2. Looked up from germline, CDR1 is SGDLS and CDR2 is YYNGEE. This CDR3 is 15 amino acids long. V dropped 3 bases and J dropped 4; count of bases not matched to a gene: 7. The CDR3 region has the DNA TGTGCCAGCAGCGCCCCGGGGCGGGGGTACAATGAGCAGTTCTTC. This encodes CASSAPGRGYNEQFF.

The chain has TRBV9 and TRBJ2-5; possible D gene TRBD1, 6 bases. The V end lost 4 bases, the J end lost 5 bases, and 15 bases lay between the germline ends. This CDR3 comprises 14 residues. CDR1 SGDLS and CDR2 YYNGEE come from the germline V gene. The CDR3 spells CASSFRGMGETQYF. The DNA of the CDR3 is TGTGCCAGCAGCTTCAGGGGAATGGGGGAGACCCAGTACTTC.

The genes are TRBV7-2 and TRBJ1-5, with TRBD1 matching 8 bases. V dropped 5 bases and J dropped 7; count of bases not matched to a gene: 10. The CDR3 sequence is 15 residues long. Germline V gene sequence: CDR1 SGHTA, CDR2 FQGNSA. The CDR3 bases are TGTGCCAGCAGCGCTACCGGGACAGGAAAACAGCCCCAGCATTTT. The encoded protein is CASSATGTGKQPQHF.

The chain uses TRBV6-5 and TRBJ1-5, with TRBD1 identical over 9 bases. The CDR3 has 13 amino acids. From germline, CDR1 is MNHEY and CDR2 SVGAGI. The V and J ends lost 2 bases and 10 bases, in that order; junction bases with no gene match: 3. CDR3 residues: CASSYGGQGPQHF. The CDR3 DNA reads TGTGCCAGCAGTTACGGGGGACAGGGTCCCCAGCATTTT.

The V gene is TRBV20-1, the J gene TRBJ2-7, with D possibly being TRBD2 (5 bases). The CDR3 runs 11 residues. The germline V gene has CDR1 DFQATT and CDR2 SNEGSKA (reference sequence). V shed 7 bases and J shed 4 bases, with 11 bases lying between them. CDR3 protein: CSGGSEYEQYF. The CDR3 DNA reads TGCAGTGGTGGGAGCGAGTACGAGCAGTACTTC.

The V call is TRBV5-4, the J call TRBJ2-7; D remains unclear. The CDR3 is made up of 14 amino acids. Germline assignment: CDR1 SGHNT and CDR2 YYREEE (reference sequence). The chain's CDR3 is CAITGLEDSYEQYF. CDR3 DNA sequence: TGTGCTATCACTGGCCTAGAGGATAGCTACGAGCAGTACTTC.

This clone was seen only a few times. V is TRBV30 and J is TRBJ2-1; perhaps TRBD2 as D (5 bases). Trimming removed 4 bases from V and 4 bases from J, with 8 bases in between. CDR3 size: 12 residues. Germline V gives CDR1 GTSNPN, CDR2 SVGIG (reference sequence). CDR3 protein: CAWTGDYNEQFF. DNA of the CDR3: TGTGCCTGGACCGGGGATTACAATGAGCAGTTCTTC.

This clone occurred a few times. V is TRBV28 and J is TRBJ1-1; the D gene is possibly TRBD1 (6 bases). Between the trimmed V and J ends, which lost 3 bases and 3 bases, there was a span of 8 bases. Per the germline V gene, CDR1 is MDHEN and CDR2 is SYDVKM. This CDR3 comprises 13 residues. The CDR3 sequence is CASSFHRDTEAFF. The CDR3 DNA is TGTGCCAGCAGTTTCCACAGGGACACTGAAGCTTTCTTT.

The chain recombines TRBV11-2 with TRBJ1-2, with a weak D call TRBD1 (6 bases). Trimming removed 6 bases from V and 1 base from J, with 9 bases in between. Germline CDR1 SGHAT, CDR2 FQNNGV. This CDR3 is 13 amino acids long. CDR3 DNA: TGTGCCAGCAGACGGGACATTAACTATGGCTACACCTTC. This encodes CASRRDINYGYTF.

The chain couples TRBV5-1 to TRBJ2-1; D unclear. Per germline, CDR1 SGHRS and CDR2 YFSETQ. The V end lost 1 base, the J end lost 3 bases, and 5 bases lay between the germline ends. CDR3 length: 13 residues. CDR3 nucleotide sequence: TGCGCCAGCAGCTTGAGAGACTACAATGAGCAGTTCTTC. This codes for CASSLRDYNEQFF. Drawing the rest from reference TRBV5-1 and TRBJ2-1, the complete variable domain is KAGVTQTPRYLIKTRGQQVTLSCSPISGHRSVSWYQQTPGQGLQFLFEYFSETQRNKGNFPGRFSGRQFSNSRSEMNVSTLELGDSALYLCASSLRDYNEQFFGPGTRLTVL.

This chain uses TRBV6-6 with TRBJ1-5, with a tentative D call TRBD1 (6 bases). The CDR3 runs to 14 residues. The ends were cut back, 7 bases at V and 7 bases at J, with 17 bases in the middle. Germline-derived CDR1 and CDR2 are MNHNY and SVGAGI (reference sequence). The CDR3 loop reads CASTIQGLGQPQHF. The CDR3 region has the DNA TGTGCCAGCACCATCCAGGGGCTGGGACAGCCCCAGCATTTT.

DNA of the CDR3: TGTGCCAGCAGACAGGGCCCTGAAGCTTTCTTT. Translating gives CASRQGPEAFF. The rearrangement uses TRBV6-5 and TRBJ1-1; tentative D call: TRBD1 (6 bases). From germline, CDR1 is MNHEY and CDR2 SVGAGI. This CDR3 has 11 residues. V dropped 6 bases and J dropped 6 bases, with 8 bases sitting between them.

The count of this clone is one. The chain employs TRBV5-1 and TRBJ2-5; 11 bases line up with TRBD1. Unmatched junction bases numbered 3, after V lost 4 bases and J lost 1 base. The germline V gene has CDR1 SGHRS and CDR2 YFSETQ. CDR3 length: 15 amino acids. CDR3 residues: CASSKDRGPQETQYF. The CDR3 DNA is TGCGCCAGCAGCAAGGACAGGGGGCCCCAAGAGACCCAGTACTTC.

For the CDR3, the DNA is TGTGCCTGGAGTGCCGGGACAGGGGCCAGTGGCTACACCTTC. It encodes CAWSAGTGASGYTF. This chain uses TRBV30 with TRBJ1-2, with TRBD1 identical over 10 bases. Germline V gene data show CDR1 as GTSNPN and CDR2 as SVGIG (reference sequence). Trimming took 1 base from V and 7 from J; bases not matched to a gene: 6. The CDR3 has 14 residues.

This chain links TRBV5-1 with TRBJ2-7; tentative D call: TRBD2 (6 bases). In germline, CDR1 is SGHRS, CDR2 YFSETQ. This CDR3 region has 16 residues. V was cut by 1 base and J by 3 bases, with 17 bases left in between. This CDR3 is CASSLYGGGVIYEQYF. CDR3 sequence (DNA): TGCGCCAGCAGCTTGTACGGGGGAGGCGTCATCTACGAGCAGTACTTC.